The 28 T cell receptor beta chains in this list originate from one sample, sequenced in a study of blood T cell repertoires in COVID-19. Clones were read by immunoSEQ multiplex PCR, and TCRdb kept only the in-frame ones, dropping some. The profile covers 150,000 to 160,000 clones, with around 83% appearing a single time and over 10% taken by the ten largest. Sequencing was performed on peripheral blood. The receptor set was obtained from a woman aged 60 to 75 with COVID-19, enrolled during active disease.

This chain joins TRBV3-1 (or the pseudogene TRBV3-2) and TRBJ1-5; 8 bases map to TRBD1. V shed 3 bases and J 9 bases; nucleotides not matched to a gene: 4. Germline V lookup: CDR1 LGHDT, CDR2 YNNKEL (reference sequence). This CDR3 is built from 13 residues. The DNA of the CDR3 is TGTGCCAGCAGCCAGGACAGGGACCGGCCCCAGCATTTT. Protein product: CASSQDRDRPQHF.

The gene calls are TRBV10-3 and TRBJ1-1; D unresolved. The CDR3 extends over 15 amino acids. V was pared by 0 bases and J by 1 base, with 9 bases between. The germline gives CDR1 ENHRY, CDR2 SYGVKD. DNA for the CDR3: TGTGCCATCAGTGAGTCAGGGAGGAAGAACACTGAAGCTTTCTTT. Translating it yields CAISESGRKNTEAFF.

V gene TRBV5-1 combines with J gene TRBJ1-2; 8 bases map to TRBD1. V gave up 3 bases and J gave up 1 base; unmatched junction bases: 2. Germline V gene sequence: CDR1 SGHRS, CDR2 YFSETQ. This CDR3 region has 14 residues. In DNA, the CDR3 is TGCGCCAGCAGCTCAGGACAGGGTAACTATGGCTACACCTTC. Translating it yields CASSSGQGNYGYTF.

CDR3 sequence (DNA): TGCGCCAGCAGCCGACAGGGGAACACTGAAGCTTTCTTT. It translates to CASSRQGNTEAFF. The genes are TRBV5-1 and TRBJ1-1; 7 bases align to TRBD1. This CDR3 spans 13 amino acids. The V and J ends lost 4 bases and 1 base, in that order; junction bases with no gene match: 1. CDR1 and CDR2 from the germline V gene are SGHRS and YFSETQ.

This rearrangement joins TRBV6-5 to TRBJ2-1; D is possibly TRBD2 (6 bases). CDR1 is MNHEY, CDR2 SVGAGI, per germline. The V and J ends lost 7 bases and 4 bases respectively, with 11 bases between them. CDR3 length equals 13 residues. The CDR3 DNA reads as TGTGCCAGCACCCGCCGGGAGTACAATGAGCAGTTCTTC. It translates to CASTRREYNEQFF.

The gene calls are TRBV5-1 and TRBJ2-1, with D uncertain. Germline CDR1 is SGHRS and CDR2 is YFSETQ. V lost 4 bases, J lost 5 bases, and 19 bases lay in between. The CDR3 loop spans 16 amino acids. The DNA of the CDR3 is TGCGCCAGCAGCCCCCCTTTCGACTCCGGAGACAATGAGCAGTTCTTC. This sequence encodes CASSPPFDSGDNEQFF.

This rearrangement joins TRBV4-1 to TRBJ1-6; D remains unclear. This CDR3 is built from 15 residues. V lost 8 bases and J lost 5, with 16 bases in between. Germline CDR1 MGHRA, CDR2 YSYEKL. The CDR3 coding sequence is TGCGCCAGCCCTAGTAGGCCCACGGATAATTCACCCCTCCACTTT. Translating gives CASPSRPTDNSPLHF.

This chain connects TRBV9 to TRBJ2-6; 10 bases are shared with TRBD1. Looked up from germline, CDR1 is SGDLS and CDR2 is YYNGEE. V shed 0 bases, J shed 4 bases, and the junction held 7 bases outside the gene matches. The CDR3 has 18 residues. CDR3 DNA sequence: TGTGCCAGCAGCGTAGCTAGACAGGGGGCTGGCGGGGCCAACGTCCTGACTTTC. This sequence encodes CASSVARQGAGGANVLTF.

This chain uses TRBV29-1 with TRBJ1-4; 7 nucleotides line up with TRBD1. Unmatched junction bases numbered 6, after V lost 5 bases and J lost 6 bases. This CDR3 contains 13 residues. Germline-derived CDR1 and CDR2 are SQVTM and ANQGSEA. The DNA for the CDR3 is TGCAGCGTTATGACAGGGCCTGATGAAAAACTGTTTTTT. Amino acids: CSVMTGPDEKLFF.

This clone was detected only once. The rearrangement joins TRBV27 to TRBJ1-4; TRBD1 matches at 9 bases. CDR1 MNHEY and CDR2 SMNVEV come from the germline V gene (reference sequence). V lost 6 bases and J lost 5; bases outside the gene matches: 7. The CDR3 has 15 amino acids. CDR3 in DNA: TGTGCCAGCAGGGCCGAAGGGACAGGGAATGAAAAACTGTTTTTT. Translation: CASRAEGTGNEKLFF.

The chain's CDR3 is CASSVGRVTYGYTF. The DNA for the CDR3 is TGTGCCAGCAGCGTAGGGAGGGTCACTTATGGCTACACCTTC. The chain carries TRBV9 and TRBJ1-2; D call uncertain. The V and J ends lost 0 bases and 5 bases respectively, with 11 bases between them. Per germline, CDR1 SGDLS and CDR2 YYNGEE. CDR3 length equals 14 residues.

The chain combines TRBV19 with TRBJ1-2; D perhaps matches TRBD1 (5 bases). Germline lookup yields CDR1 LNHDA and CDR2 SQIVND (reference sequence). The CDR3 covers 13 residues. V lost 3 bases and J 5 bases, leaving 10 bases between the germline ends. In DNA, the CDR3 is TGTGCCAGTAGTATCAGGGAAAAGTATGGCTACACCTTC. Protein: CASSIREKYGYTF.

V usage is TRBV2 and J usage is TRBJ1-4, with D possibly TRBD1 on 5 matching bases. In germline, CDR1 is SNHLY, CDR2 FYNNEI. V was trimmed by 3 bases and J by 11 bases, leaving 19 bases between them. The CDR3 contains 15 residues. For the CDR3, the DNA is TGTGCCAGCAGTGAGAGTCAGGGCGTCTCTCCTAAACTGTTTTTT. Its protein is CASSESQGVSPKLFF.

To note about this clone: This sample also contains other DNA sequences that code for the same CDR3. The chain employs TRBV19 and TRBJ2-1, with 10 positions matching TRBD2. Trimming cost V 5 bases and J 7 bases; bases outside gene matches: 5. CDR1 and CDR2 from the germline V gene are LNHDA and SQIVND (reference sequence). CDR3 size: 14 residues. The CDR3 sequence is CASSAAGGSNEQFF. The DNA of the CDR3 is TGTGCCAGTAGTGCAGCGGGAGGGTCTAATGAGCAGTTCTTC.

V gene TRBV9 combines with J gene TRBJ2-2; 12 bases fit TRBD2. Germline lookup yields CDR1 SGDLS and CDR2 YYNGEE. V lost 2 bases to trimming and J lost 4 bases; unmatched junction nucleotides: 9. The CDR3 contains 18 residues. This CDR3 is CASSVGFGLAGITGELFF. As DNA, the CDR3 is TGTGCCAGCAGCGTGGGGTTCGGACTAGCGGGAATCACCGGGGAGCTGTTTTTT.

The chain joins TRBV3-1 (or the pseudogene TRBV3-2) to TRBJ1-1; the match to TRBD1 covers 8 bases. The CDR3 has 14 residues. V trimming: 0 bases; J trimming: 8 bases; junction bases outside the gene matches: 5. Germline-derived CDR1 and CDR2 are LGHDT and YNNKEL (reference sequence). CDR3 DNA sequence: TGTGCCAGCAGCCAAGACCGACAGGGGAGGGAAGCTTTCTTT. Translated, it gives CASSQDRQGREAFF.

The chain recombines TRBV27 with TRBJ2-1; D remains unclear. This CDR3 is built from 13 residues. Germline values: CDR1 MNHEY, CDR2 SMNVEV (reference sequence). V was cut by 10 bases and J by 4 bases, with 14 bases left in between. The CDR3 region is CATSELGYNEQFF. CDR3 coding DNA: TGTGCCACCTCGGAGTTGGGTTACAATGAGCAGTTCTTC.

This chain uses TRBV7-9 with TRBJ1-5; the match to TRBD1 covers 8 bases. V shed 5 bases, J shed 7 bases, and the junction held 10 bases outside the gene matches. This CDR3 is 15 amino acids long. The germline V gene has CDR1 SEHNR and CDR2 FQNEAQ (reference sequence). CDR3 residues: CASSAGQGEGQPQHF. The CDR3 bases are TGTGCCAGCAGCGCCGGACAGGGCGAGGGGCAGCCCCAGCATTTT.

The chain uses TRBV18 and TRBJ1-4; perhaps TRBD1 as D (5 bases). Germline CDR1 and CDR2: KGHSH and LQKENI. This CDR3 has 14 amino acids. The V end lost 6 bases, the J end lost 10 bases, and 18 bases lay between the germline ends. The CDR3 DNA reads TGTGCCAGCTCTCCTCAGGGCCACGGAGCAAAACTGTTTTTT. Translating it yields CASSPQGHGAKLFF.

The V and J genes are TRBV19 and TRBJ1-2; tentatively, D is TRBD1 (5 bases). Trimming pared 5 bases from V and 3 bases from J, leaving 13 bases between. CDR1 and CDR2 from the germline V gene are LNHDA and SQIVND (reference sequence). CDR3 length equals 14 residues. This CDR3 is CASSFWGDDYGYTF. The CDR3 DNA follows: TGTGCCAGTAGTTTCTGGGGCGACGACTATGGCTACACCTTC.

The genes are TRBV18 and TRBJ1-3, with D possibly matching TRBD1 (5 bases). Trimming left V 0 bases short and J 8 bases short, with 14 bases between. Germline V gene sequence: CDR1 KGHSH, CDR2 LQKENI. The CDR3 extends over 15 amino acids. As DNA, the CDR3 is TGTGCCAGCTCACCACCCCCGCAGGGCCGGCACACCATATATTTT. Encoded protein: CASSPPPQGRHTIYF.

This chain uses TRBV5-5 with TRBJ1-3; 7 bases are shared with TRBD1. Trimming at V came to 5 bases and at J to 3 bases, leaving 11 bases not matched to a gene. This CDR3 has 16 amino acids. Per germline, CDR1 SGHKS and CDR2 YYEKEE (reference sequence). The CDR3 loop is CASRPDRRADGNTIYF. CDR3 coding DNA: TGTGCCAGCAGGCCGGACAGGCGAGCCGATGGAAACACCATATATTTT.

The CDR3 DNA sequence: TGTGCCAGCAGCCACCCAGGGGCCGAAGCTAACTATGGCTACACCTTC. It specifies CASSHPGAEANYGYTF. V is TRBV5-4 and J is TRBJ1-2, with D possibly TRBD1 on 6 matching bases. Trimming left V 4 bases short and J 0 bases short, with 16 bases between. This CDR3 has 16 amino acids. CDR1 and CDR2 from the germline V gene are SGHNT and YYREEE (reference sequence).

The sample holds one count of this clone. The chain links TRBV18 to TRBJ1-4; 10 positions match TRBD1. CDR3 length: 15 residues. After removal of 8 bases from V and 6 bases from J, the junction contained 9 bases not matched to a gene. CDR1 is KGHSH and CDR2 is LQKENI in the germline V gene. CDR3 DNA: TGTGCCAGCCACTATACCGGGACAGGGGATGAAAAACTGTTTTTT. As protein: CASHYTGTGDEKLFF. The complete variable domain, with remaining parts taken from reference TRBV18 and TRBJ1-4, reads NAGVMQNPRHLVRRRGQEARLRCSPMKGHSHVYWYRQLPEEGLKFMVYLQKENIIDESGMPKERFSAEFPKEGPSILRIQQVVRGDSAAYFCASHYTGTGDEKLFFGSGTQLSVL.

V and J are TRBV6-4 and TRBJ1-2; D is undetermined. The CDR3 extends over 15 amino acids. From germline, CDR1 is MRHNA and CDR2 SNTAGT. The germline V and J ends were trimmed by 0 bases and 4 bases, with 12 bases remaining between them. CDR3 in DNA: TGTGCCAGCAGTGACTCGAGATCTGCGAGCTATGGCTACACCTTC. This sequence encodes CASSDSRSASYGYTF.

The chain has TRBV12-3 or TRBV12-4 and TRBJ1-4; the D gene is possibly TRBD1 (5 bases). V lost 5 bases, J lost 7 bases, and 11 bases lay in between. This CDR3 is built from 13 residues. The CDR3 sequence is CASSRNRGEKLFF. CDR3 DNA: TGTGCCAGCAGTCGCAATAGGGGTGAAAAACTGTTTTTT.

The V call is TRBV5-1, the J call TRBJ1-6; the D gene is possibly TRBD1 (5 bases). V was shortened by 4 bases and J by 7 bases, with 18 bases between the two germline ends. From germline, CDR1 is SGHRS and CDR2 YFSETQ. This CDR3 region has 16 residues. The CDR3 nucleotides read TGCGCCAGCAGCCCCCGGGGAGGGGAAACCAATTCACCCCTCCACTTT. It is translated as CASSPRGGETNSPLHF.

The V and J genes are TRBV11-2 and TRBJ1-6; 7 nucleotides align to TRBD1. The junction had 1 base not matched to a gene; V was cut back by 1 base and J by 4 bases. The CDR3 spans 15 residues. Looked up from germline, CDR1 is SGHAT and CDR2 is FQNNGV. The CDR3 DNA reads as TGTGCCAGCAGCTTAGCGGGACAGTATAATTCACCCCTCCACTTT. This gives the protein CASSLAGQYNSPLHF.